This T cell receptor (beta chain) originates from a study of blood T cell repertoires in COVID-19. Study background: T cells, B-cell-depleted T cells, or PBMCs supplied cDNA or gDNA.

This CDR3 spans 15 amino acids. The germline V gene encodes CDR1 SGHRS and CDR2 YFSETQ. Trimming pared 1 base from V and 2 bases from J, leaving 10 bases between. Measured with immunoSEQ multiplex PCR; TCRdb has only the in-frame clones, and not every one. The table shows some 400,000 clones, with over 75% occurring only once. This clone was recorded once. The study counted Cohort 3 donors as recovered given two negative PCRs, clearance, or symptom resolution. Sequencing was done on a sample of PBMCs or T cells enriched from blood (not recorded which). The chain joins TRBV5-1 to TRBJ1-5, with D maybe TRBD1 (6 bases). The origin of this receptor is a man aged 25-45 years who had recovered from COVID-19. The CDR3 DNA reads TGCGCCAGCAGCTTGTTAGGGGGTGGCAATCAGCCCCAGCATTTT. Protein: CASSLLGGGNQPQHF. The whole variable domain, filled in from reference TRBV5-1 and TRBJ1-5, reads KAGVTQTPRYLIKTRGQQVTLSCSPISGHRSVSWYQQTPGQGLQFLFEYFSETQRNKGNFPGRFSGRQFSNSRSEMNVSTLELGDSALYLCASSLLGGGNQPQHFGDGTRLSIL.